The 14 T cell receptor beta chains below come from one sample, sequenced in a study of blood T cell repertoires in COVID-19. TCRdb's table, derived via immunoSEQ multiplex PCR, lists solely in-frame clones and lacks some. There are over 200,000 clones in the sample; roughly 88% occur only once, and roughly 2.5% lies in the top ten. Sequenced: PBMCs or T cells enriched from blood (not recorded which). Source of these receptors: a woman in her 40s with acute COVID-19.

The CDR3 sequence is CASSQLLHKETQYF. CDR3 sequence (DNA): TGCGCCAGCAGCCAATTATTACACAAAGAGACCCAGTACTTC. V gene TRBV4-1 combines with J gene TRBJ2-5; D gene uncertain. The CDR3 has 14 residues. CDR1 and CDR2 (germline): MGHRA, YSYEKL. Trimming shortened V by 2 bases and J by 3 bases, and 10 bases separated the two germline ends.

A word on this clone: A junction boundary mismatches the germline segment, possibly from a read error. This rearrangement joins TRBV3-1 (or the pseudogene TRBV3-2) to TRBJ1-4, with D tentatively TRBD1 (6 bases). The CDR3 sequence is 15 residues long. From germline, CDR1 is LGHDT and CDR2 YNNKEL (reference sequence). The CDR3 region has the DNA TGTGCCAGCAGCCAAGCCCCTACCGCAGGGGCAAACTGGGTTTTT. Amino acid sequence: CASSQAPTAGANWVF.

The chain links TRBV30 to TRBJ2-7; 8 positions match TRBD1. Germline trimming cut 0 bases from V and 6 bases from J; bases unmatched to any gene: 22. The CDR3 length is 19 residues. The germline gives CDR1 GTSNPN, CDR2 SVGIG (reference sequence). CDR3 coding DNA: TGTGCCTGGAGTGTCTCCCTGGTGAACGGTAGGACAGGGTATCTCGAGCAGTACTTC. Its protein is CAWSVSLVNGRTGYLEQYF. The complete variable domain, with remaining parts taken from reference TRBV30 and TRBJ2-7, reads SQTIHQWPATLVQPVGSPLSLECTVEGTSNPNLYWYRQAAGRGLQLLFYSVGIGQISSEVPQNLSASRPQDRQFILSSKKLLLSDSGFYLCAWSVSLVNGRTGYLEQYFGPGTRLTVT.

The chain combines TRBV6-5 with TRBJ2-7; D might be TRBD2 (5 bases). The CDR3 extends over 11 amino acids. V was trimmed by 7 bases and J by 4 bases, leaving 8 bases between them. CDR1 is MNHEY and CDR2 is SVGAGI in the germline V gene. CDR3 nucleotide sequence: TGTGCCAGCACAACGGGATACGAGCAGTACTTC. It encodes CASTTGYEQYF.

The chain joins TRBV5-4 to TRBJ2-3; TRBD1 matches 9 bases. Germline V lookup: CDR1 SGHNT, CDR2 YYREEE (reference sequence). Trimming removed 3 bases from V and 5 bases from J; junction bases left unmatched: 13. The CDR3 runs 17 residues. CDR3 in DNA: TGTGCCAGCAGCTCGTCCCGGGACAGGGCCCCCGGAGATACGCAGTATTTT. Encoded protein: CASSSSRDRAPGDTQYF. Supplemented by reference TRBV5-4 and TRBJ2-3, the full variable domain reads ETGVTQSPTHLIKTRGQQVTLRCSSQSGHNTVSWYQQALGQGPQFIFQYYREEENGRGNFPPRFSGLQFPNYSSELNVNALELDDSALYLCASSSSRDRAPGDTQYFGPGTRLTVL.

The rearrangement joins TRBV12-3 or TRBV12-4 to TRBJ1-3; D call uncertain. The CDR3 spans 13 residues. V lost 5 bases and J lost 0, with 5 bases in between. Here the CDR3 reads CASSIRSGNTIYF. The DNA of the CDR3 is TGTGCCAGCAGTATCCGCTCTGGAAACACCATATATTTT.

The chain joins TRBV7-6 to TRBJ2-7, with 12 bases fitting TRBD1. This CDR3 has 16 residues. J gave up 3 bases and V 5 bases, and 8 bases lay outside the gene matches. Germline CDR1 reads SGHVS; CDR2 reads FNYEAQ. The CDR3 DNA reads as TGTGCCAGCAGCGTAAGGGGGACAGGGGGCGGCTACGAGCAGTACTTC. Translation gives CASSVRGTGGGYEQYF.

The chain uses TRBV18 and TRBJ1-1; 7 bases agree with TRBD1. The CDR3 is 16 residues long. V trimming: 3 bases; J trimming: 11 bases; junction bases outside the gene matches: 18. Germline V gene sequence: CDR1 KGHSH, CDR2 LQKENI. CDR3 residues: CASSPIAGTANLGAFF. In DNA form, the CDR3 reads TGTGCCAGCTCACCCATCGCCGGGACAGCAAACCTTGGGGCTTTCTTT.

This chain connects TRBV12-3 or TRBV12-4 to TRBJ1-5, with D possibly matching TRBD1 (6 bases). The CDR3 contains 13 residues. The V end was cut by 6 bases, the J end by 4 bases, with 10 bases between. DNA of the CDR3: TGTGCCAGCAGGATGACAGGTAATCAGCCCCAGCATTTT. Its translation is CASRMTGNQPQHF.

V gene TRBV7-2 combines with J gene TRBJ2-1; D is perhaps TRBD2 (5 bases). Trimming stripped 5 bases from V and 6 bases from J, with 17 bases between. Looked up from germline, CDR1 is SGHTA and CDR2 is FQGNSA. There are 15 residues in the CDR3. CDR3 region: CASSPVRDVSNEQFF. The CDR3 nucleotides read TGTGCCAGCAGCCCCGTACGGGATGTCTCCAATGAGCAGTTCTTC.

This clone was seen a single time. This rearrangement joins TRBV2 to TRBJ2-1; the D gene is possibly TRBD2 (6 bases). V dropped 6 bases and J dropped 7 bases, with 16 bases sitting between them. The CDR3 covers 14 residues. Germline lookup yields CDR1 SNHLY and CDR2 FYNNEI. In DNA, the CDR3 is TGTGCCAGCAGGCGGACTACCCGGGAGAATGAGCAGTTCTTC. Amino acid sequence: CASRRTTRENEQFF.

This chain connects TRBV7-2 to TRBJ1-2; a weak D match, TRBD1 (6 bases). The length of the CDR3 is 13 residues. Germline V gene sequence: CDR1 SGHTA, CDR2 FQGNSA. V was shortened by 5 bases and J by 7 bases, with 14 bases between the two germline ends. The CDR3 bases are TGTGCCAGCAGCCCCGGGACAATTGGTGGCTACACCTTC. Translated: CASSPGTIGGYTF. Supplemented by reference TRBV7-2 and TRBJ1-2, the full variable domain reads GAGVSQSPSNKVTEKGKDVELRCDPISGHTALYWYRQSLGQGLEFLIYFQGNSAPDKSGLPSDRFSAERTGGSVSTLTIQRTQQEDSAVYLCASSPGTIGGYTFGSGTRLTVV.

The rearrangement joins TRBV4-2 to TRBJ2-7, with 8 bases that match TRBD1. The CDR3 extends over 16 amino acids. The trim removed 0 bases at V and 5 bases at J, leaving 9 bases unmatched. Germline lookup yields CDR1 LGHNA and CDR2 YNFKEQ. CDR3: CASSQDEAQGVNEQYF. For the CDR3, the DNA is TGTGCCAGCAGCCAAGATGAAGCACAGGGGGTAAACGAGCAGTACTTC.

This clone was detected only once. The chain carries TRBV5-1 and TRBJ1-3, with D possibly being TRBD1 (5 bases). This CDR3 has 16 residues. Germline CDR1 is SGHRS and CDR2 is YFSETQ. Trimming left V 0 bases short and J 0 bases short, with 10 bases between. CDR3 in amino acids: CASSLEGALSGNTIYF. CDR3 DNA: TGCGCCAGCAGCTTGGAAGGGGCCCTCTCTGGAAACACCATATATTTT.